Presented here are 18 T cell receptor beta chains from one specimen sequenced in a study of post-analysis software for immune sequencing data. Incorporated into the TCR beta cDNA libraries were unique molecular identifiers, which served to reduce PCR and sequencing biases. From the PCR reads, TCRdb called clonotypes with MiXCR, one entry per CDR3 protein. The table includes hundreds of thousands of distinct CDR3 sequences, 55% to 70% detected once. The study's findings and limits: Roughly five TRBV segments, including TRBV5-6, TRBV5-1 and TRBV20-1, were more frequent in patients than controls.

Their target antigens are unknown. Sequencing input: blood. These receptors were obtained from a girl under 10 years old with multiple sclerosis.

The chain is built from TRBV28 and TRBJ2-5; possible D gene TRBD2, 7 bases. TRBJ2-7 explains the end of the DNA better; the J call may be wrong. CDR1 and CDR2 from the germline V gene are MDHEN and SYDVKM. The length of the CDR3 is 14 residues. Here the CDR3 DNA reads TGTGCCAGCAGTTTATTAGGGGGGGACTACGAGCAGTACTTC. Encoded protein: CASSLLGGDYEQYF.

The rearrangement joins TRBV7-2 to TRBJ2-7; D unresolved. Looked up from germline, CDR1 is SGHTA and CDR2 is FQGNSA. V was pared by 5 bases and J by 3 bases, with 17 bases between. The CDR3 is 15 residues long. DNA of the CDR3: TGTGCCAGCAGCCTAGGGCCACCAGGAGACTACGAGCAGTACTTC. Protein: CASSLGPPGDYEQYF. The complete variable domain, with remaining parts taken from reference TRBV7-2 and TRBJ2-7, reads GAGVSQSPSNKVTEKGKDVELRCDPISGHTALYWYRQSLGQGLEFLIYFQGNSAPDKSGLPSDRFSAERTGGSVSTLTIQRTQQEDSAVYLCASSLGPPGDYEQYFGPGTRLTVT.

CDR3 in DNA: TGTGCCAGCAGTTACTCCCCCGACAGGGGAGCCGAGCAGTACTTC. This codes for CASSYSPDRGAEQYF. The V call is TRBV6-5, the J call TRBJ2-5, with TRBD1 matching 8 bases. Judging by the DNA end, TRBJ2-7 fits better; the J call may be wrong. Germline V gives CDR1 MNHEY, CDR2 SVGAGI. The CDR3 totals 15 residues.

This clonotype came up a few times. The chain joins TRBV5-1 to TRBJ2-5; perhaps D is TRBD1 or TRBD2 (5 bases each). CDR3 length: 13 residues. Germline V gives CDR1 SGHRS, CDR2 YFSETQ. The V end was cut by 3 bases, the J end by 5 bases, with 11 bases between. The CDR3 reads CASSYGARETQYF. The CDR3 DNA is TGCGCCAGCAGCTACGGGGCACGGGAGACCCAGTACTTC.

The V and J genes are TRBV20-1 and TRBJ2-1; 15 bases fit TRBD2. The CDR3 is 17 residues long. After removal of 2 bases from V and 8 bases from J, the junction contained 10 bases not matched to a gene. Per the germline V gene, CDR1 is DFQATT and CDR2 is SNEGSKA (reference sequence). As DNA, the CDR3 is TGCAGTGCTAGAAGGGTTGGACTAGCGGGAGGGGGCGATGAGCAGTTCTTC. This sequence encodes CSARRVGLAGGGDEQFF.

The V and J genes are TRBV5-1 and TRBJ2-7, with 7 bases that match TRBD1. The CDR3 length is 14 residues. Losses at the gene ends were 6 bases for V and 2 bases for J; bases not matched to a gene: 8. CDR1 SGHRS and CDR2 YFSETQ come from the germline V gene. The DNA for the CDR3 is TGCGCCAGCAACTTAGAGACAGGGACCTACGAGCAGTACTTC. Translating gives CASNLETGTYEQYF.

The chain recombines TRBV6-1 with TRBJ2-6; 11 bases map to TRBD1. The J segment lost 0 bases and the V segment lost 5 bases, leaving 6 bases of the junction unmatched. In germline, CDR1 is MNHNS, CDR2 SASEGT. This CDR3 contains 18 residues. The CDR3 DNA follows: TGTGCCAGCAGTCTTGGGACAGGGGGGACCTCTGGGGCCAACGTCCTGACTTTC. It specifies CASSLGTGGTSGANVLTF.

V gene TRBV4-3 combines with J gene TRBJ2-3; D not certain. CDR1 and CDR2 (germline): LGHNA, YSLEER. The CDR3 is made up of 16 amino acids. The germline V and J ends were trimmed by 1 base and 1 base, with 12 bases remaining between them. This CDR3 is CASSQAIGRRTDTQYF. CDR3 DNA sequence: TGCGCCAGCAGCCAAGCGATTGGGCGGCGCACAGATACGCAGTATTTT.

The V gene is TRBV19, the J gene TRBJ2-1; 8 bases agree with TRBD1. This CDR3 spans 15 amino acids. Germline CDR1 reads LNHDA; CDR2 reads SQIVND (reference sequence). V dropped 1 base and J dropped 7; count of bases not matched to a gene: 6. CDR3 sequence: CASSIVQGGVNEQFF. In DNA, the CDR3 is TGTGCCAGTAGTATAGTACAGGGGGGTGTTAATGAGCAGTTCTTC.

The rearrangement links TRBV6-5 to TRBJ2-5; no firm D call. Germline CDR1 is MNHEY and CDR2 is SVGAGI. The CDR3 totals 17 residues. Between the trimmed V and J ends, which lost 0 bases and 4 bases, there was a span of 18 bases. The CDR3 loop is CASSYSKLVYGRETQYF. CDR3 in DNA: TGTGCCAGCAGTTACTCGAAGTTAGTCTACGGCCGAGAGACCCAGTACTTC.

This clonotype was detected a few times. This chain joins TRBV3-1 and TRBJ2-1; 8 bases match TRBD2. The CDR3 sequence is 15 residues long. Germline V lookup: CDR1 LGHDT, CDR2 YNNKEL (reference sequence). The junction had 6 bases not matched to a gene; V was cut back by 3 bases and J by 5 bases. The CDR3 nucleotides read TGTGCCAGCAGCCACCTTGATAGCGGGGACAATGAGCAGTTCTTC. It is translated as CASSHLDSGDNEQFF.

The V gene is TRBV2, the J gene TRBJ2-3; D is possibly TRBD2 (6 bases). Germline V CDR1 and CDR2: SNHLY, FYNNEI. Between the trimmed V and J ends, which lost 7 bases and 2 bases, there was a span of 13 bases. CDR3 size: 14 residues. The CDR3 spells CASTGDGPTDTQYF. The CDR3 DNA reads TGTGCCAGCACGGGGGACGGGCCCACAGATACGCAGTATTTT.

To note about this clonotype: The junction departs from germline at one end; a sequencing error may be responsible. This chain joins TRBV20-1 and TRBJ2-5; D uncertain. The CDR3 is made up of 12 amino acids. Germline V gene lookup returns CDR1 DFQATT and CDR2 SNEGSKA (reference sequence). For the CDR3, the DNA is TGCAGGGCTAGTCGGGTCCAAGAGACCCAGTACTTC. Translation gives CRASRVQETQYF.

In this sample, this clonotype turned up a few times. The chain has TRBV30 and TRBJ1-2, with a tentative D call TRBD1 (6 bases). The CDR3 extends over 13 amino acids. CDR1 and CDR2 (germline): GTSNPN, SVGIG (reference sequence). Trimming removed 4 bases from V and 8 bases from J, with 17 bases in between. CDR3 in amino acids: CAWIPGPGAGYTF. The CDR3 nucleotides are TGTGCCTGGATTCCGGGGCCGGGGGCGGGCTACACCTTC.

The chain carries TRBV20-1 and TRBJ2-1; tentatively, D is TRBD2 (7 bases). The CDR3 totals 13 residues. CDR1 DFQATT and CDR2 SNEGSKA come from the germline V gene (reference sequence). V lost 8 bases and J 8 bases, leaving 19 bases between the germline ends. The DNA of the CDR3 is TGCAGTCAGGGGAGGGCCGCGGATTATGAGCAGTTCTTC. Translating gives CSQGRAADYEQFF.

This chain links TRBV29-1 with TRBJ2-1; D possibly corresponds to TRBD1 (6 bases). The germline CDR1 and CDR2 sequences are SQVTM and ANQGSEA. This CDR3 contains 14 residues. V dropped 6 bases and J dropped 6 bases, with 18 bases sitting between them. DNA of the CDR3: TGCAGCGTCCACCCTTGGAAAGGGGGCAATGAGCAGTTCTTC. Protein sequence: CSVHPWKGGNEQFF.

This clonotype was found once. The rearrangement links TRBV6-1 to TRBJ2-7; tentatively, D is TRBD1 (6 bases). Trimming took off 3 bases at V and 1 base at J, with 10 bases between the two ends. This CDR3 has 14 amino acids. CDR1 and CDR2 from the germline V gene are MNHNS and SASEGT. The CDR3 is CASSEGTSSYEQYF. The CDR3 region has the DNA TGTGCCAGCAGTGAGGGGACATCGTCCTACGAGCAGTACTTC.

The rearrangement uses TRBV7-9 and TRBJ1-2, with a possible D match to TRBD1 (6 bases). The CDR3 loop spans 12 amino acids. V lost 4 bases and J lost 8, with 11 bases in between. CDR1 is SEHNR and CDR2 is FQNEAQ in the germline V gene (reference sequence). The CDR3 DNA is TGTGCCAGCAGCTCCACAGGGCTCGGCTACACCTTC. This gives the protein CASSSTGLGYTF.